This T cell receptor beta chain came from a study of identical twins. Study-level results: Analyses of zero insertions could, in part, be confounded by invariant MAIT and iNKT cells.

As for this clonotype: The antigen remains unidentified.

TCRdb re-called the 5' RACE reads through MiXCR, storing one row per CDR3 protein. There are roughly 290,000 distinct CDR3 sequences in the sample; 9.5% occur only once, and around 7.1% lies in the top ten. The V gene lost 0 bases and the J gene lost 9 bases, with 18 bases spanning the gap. This CDR3 has 16 amino acids. Per germline, CDR1 SEHNR and CDR2 FQNEAQ (reference sequence). The data also belong to a second study, concerning yellow fever vaccine responses in identical twins.

The TCR comes from a woman younger than 35 in good health. This chain uses TRBV7-9 with TRBJ2-4, with a weak D call TRBD1 (6 bases). Material for sequencing was CD8+ T cells sorted from blood. The chain's CDR3 is CASSLAQPGGRGIQYF. The CDR3 bases are TGTGCCAGCAGCTTAGCACAGCCTGGGGGCCGGGGCATTCAGTACTTC.